One and the same sample provided the 10 T cell receptor beta chains below, sequenced in a study of cytomegalovirus exposure and HLA in healthy donors. Researchers ran the PCR with 60 Vbeta and 13 Jbeta primers. Here immunoSEQ multiplex PCR was the method, and the copy in TCRdb shows in-frame clones only, minus some. Here the sample spans 140,000 to 150,000 clones, less than 10% being singletons. Sequencing input: PBMCs. These receptors originate from a man between 50 and 59 years old in good health and CMV-seronegative.

The CDR3, as DNA: TGTGCCAGCAGTTTATTGGTGGACAAAAACTATGGCTACACCTTC. It specifies CASSLLVDKNYGYTF. V and J are TRBV28 and TRBJ1-2, with D perhaps matching TRBD1 (5 bases). Trimming left V 1 base short and J 2 bases short, with 11 bases between. The germline V gene has CDR1 MDHEN and CDR2 SYDVKM. The CDR3 is 15 amino acids.

This clone was seen more than once but under ten times. In DNA, the CDR3 is TGTGCCAGCAGCTTGGTTTCATCACCCCTCCACTTT. Translated, it gives CASSLVSSPLHF. The gene calls are TRBV5-8 and TRBJ1-6; no definite D call. The CDR3 sequence is 12 residues long. Between the trimmed V and J ends, which lost 0 bases and 10 bases, there was a span of 5 bases. CDR1 and CDR2 (germline): SGHTS, YDEGEE.

This clone was detected only a few times. J is TRBJ2-7 and V is TRBV7-2; 9 bases are a match to TRBD2. The CDR3 extends over 15 amino acids. The germline gives CDR1 SGHTA, CDR2 FQGNSA. Trimming removed 4 bases from V and 5 bases from J; junction bases left unmatched: 9. The CDR3 nucleotides read TGTGCCAGCAGCTCCTCGGCGGGGGGGGGCAACGAGCAGTACTTC. Protein product: CASSSSAGGGNEQYF.

This clone was observed a few times. The V gene is TRBV7-2, the J gene TRBJ1-4; 8 bases map to TRBD1. This CDR3 has 14 residues. The germline gives CDR1 SGHTA, CDR2 FQGNSA. With V trimmed by 4 bases and J by 7 bases, 5 bases remained unmatched. The CDR3 region is CASSSGQVVEKLFF. CDR3 nucleotide sequence: TGTGCCAGCAGCTCGGGACAGGTAGTTGAAAAACTGTTTTTT.

This clone was recorded many times. This chain uses TRBV6-6 with TRBJ1-1; the match to TRBD1 covers 7 bases. Trimming removed 7 bases from V and 4 bases from J; junction bases left unmatched: 6. The CDR3 runs 13 residues. The V gene's germline CDR1 is MNHNY and CDR2 SVGAGI (reference sequence). In DNA form, the CDR3 reads TGTGCCAGCACCCTAACAGGGGTCACTGAAGCTTTCTTT. This encodes CASTLTGVTEAFF.

Written as DNA, the CDR3 is TGTGCCAGCAGAATGACAGGGGCCCTGAACACTGAAGCTTTCTTT. It translates to CASRMTGALNTEAFF. The chain joins TRBV27 to TRBJ1-1; 8 nucleotides match TRBD1. V shed 6 bases and J 0 bases; nucleotides not matched to a gene: 6. This CDR3 region has 15 residues. Germline values: CDR1 MNHEY, CDR2 SMNVEV (reference sequence).

This chain uses TRBV6-1 with TRBJ2-5, with TRBD1 matching over 8 bases. The trim removed 6 bases at V and 3 bases at J, leaving 6 bases unmatched. Germline V gives CDR1 MNHNS, CDR2 SASEGT. This CDR3 spans 14 amino acids. For the CDR3, the DNA is TGTGCCAGCAGCGACCAGGACAGGGAAGAGACCCAGTACTTC. Protein: CASSDQDREETQYF.

CDR3 coding DNA: TGTGCCAGCAGTGTCGGAGGGGCTGGGAATCAGCCCCAGCATTTT. Translated: CASSVGGAGNQPQHF. The V gene is TRBV6-1, the J gene TRBJ1-5, with D maybe TRBD1 (5 bases). The V end was cut by 4 bases, the J end by 4 bases, with 14 bases between. The CDR3 contains 15 residues. CDR1 MNHNS and CDR2 SASEGT come from the germline V gene.

This sequence joins TRBV30 and TRBJ1-4, with D possibly being TRBD1 (5 bases). V was shortened by 0 bases and J by 3 bases, with 5 bases between the two germline ends. Germline V gene sequence: CDR1 GTSNPN, CDR2 SVGIG (reference sequence). The CDR3 is made up of 13 amino acids. The CDR3 sequence is CAWSVQANEKLFF. CDR3 sequence (DNA): TGTGCCTGGAGTGTACAGGCTAATGAAAAACTGTTTTTT.

This sequence joins TRBV18 and TRBJ2-5; D unresolved. The J call is in doubt because the DNA end fits TRBJ2-7 better. There are 13 residues in the CDR3. Germline CDR1 is KGHSH and CDR2 is LQKENI. CDR3 protein: CASSPTETYEQYF. The CDR3 bases are TGTGCCAGCTCCCCAACGGAGACCTACGAGCAGTACTTC.